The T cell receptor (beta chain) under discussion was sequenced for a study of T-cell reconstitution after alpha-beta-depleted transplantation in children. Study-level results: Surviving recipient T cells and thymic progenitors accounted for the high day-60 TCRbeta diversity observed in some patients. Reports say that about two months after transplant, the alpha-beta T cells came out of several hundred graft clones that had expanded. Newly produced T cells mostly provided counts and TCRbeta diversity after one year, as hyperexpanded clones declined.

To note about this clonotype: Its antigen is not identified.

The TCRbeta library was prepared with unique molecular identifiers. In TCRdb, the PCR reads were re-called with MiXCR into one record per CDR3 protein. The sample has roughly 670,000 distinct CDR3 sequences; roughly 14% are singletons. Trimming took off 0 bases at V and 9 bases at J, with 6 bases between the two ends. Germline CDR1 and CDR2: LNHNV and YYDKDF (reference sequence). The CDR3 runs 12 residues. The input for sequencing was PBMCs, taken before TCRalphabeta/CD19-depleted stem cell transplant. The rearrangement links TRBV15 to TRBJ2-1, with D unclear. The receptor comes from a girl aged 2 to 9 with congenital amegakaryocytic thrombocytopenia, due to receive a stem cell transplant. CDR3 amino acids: CATSRDDREQFF. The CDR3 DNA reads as TGTGCCACCAGCAGAGATGACCGTGAGCAGTTCTTC.